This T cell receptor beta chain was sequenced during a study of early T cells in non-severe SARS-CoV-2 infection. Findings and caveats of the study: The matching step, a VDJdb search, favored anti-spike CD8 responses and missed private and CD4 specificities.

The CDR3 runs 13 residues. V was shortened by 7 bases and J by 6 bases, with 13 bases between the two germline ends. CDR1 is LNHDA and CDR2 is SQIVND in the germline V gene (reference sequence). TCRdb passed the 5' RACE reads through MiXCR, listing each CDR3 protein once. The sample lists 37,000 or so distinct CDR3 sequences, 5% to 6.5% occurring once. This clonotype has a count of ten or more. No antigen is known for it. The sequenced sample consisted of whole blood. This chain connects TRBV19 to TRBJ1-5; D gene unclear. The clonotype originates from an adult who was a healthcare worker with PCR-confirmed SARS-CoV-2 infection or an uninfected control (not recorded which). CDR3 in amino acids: CASTGGGFQPQHF. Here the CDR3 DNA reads TGTGCCAGTACCGGAGGAGGGTTTCAGCCCCAGCATTTT.